The clone carrying this T cell receptor (beta chain) was detected only once. This record comes from a study of blood T cell repertoires in COVID-19. About the study: Sites across the United States, Italy and Spain contributed samples from acute and convalescent COVID-19.

Profiled with immunoSEQ multiplex PCR; TCRdb holds only in-frame clones, not every one. The sample has around 370,000 clones, 87% seen once; the top ten hold about 6%. V was clipped by 3 bases and J by 3 bases; unmatched bases: 8. Per the germline V gene, CDR1 is LNHDA and CDR2 is SQIVND (reference sequence). There are 17 residues in the CDR3. The sample comprised peripheral blood. This receptor was obtained from a woman aged 45-65 years with COVID-19, enrolled during active disease. The chain employs TRBV19 and TRBJ1-6; 7 bases are a match to TRBD1. The CDR3 loop is CASSMAGRGIYNSPLHF. The CDR3 DNA follows: TGTGCCAGTAGTATGGCAGGCAGGGGGATCTATAATTCACCCCTCCACTTT.